The clone carrying this T cell receptor beta chain has only a few counts. This sample stems from a study of patients and donors after allogeneic stem cell transplantation. Trimming shortened V by 7 bases and J by 4 bases, and 10 bases separated the two germline ends. Looked up from germline, CDR1 is LGHNT and CDR2 is FRNRAP. The CDR3 consists of 12 residues. TCRdb reprocessed the RT-PCR reads with MiXCR, giving one entry per CDR3 protein. This sample yields some 960,000 distinct CDR3 sequences, of which more than 15% are seen a single time; around 6% belongs to the top ten. The V gene is TRBV12-5, the J gene TRBJ2-5, with D unresolved. The source material was blood, either unsorted or a sorted T cell fraction (not recorded which). The clonotype was recovered from a human donor who was either an allogeneic HSCT recipient or a stem cell or donor lymphocyte infusion donor (not recorded which). It is not recorded whose cells these are; they may come from a transplant donor. CDR3 loop: CASAPGAETQYF. The CDR3 DNA is TGTGCTAGTGCTCCCGGAGCAGAGACCCAGTACTTC. The entire variable domain, with the rest obtained from reference TRBV12-5 and TRBJ2-5, is as follows: DARVTQTPRHKVTEMGQEVTMRCQPILGHNTVFWYRQTMMQGLELLAYFRNRAPLDDSGMPKDRFSAEMPDATLATLKIQPSEPRDSAVYFCASAPGAETQYFGPGTRLLVL.